Each of the 11 T cell receptor beta chains below was sequenced from the same sample in a study of cytomegalovirus exposure and HLA in healthy donors. PCR was performed using 60 Vbeta and 13 Jbeta primers. Some clones are missing from TCRdb's copy, which holds only in-frame ones; the method was immunoSEQ multiplex PCR. The sample includes around 130,000 clones, roughly 74% of them seen just once. Input material: PBMCs. All receptors come from a woman aged 50 to 65 in good health and CMV-seropositive.

Here the CDR3 reads CASSLGAGGTYEQYF. The CDR3 DNA reads TGTGCCAGCAGCTTAGGGGCGGGGGGAACCTACGAGCAGTACTTC. The chain employs TRBV11-2 and TRBJ2-7, with 8 bases that match TRBD2. CDR3 length: 15 residues. Germline CDR1 reads SGHAT; CDR2 reads FQNNGV. V was clipped by 1 base and J by 2 bases; unmatched bases: 4.

In this sample, this clone turned up once. The V gene is TRBV19, the J gene TRBJ1-1, with 7 bases fitting TRBD1. The CDR3 consists of 15 residues. Germline assignment: CDR1 LNHDA and CDR2 SQIVND (reference sequence). V trimming: 7 bases; J trimming: 4 bases; junction bases outside the gene matches: 12. The CDR3 loop is CASIQGVGRGTEAFF. Here the CDR3 DNA reads TGTGCCAGTATTCAGGGGGTAGGCCGAGGCACTGAAGCTTTCTTT. The full variable domain, rest sourced from reference TRBV19 and TRBJ1-1, is DGGITQSPKYLFRKEGQNVTLSCEQNLNHDAMYWYRQDPGQGLRLIYYSQIVNDFQKGDIAEGYSVSREKKESFPLTVTSAQKNPTAFYLCASIQGVGRGTEAFFGQGTRLTVV.

This chain connects TRBV7-9 to TRBJ1-1; D gene ambiguous. Trimming took off 1 base at V and 6 bases at J, with 15 bases between the two ends. Germline CDR1 reads SEHNR; CDR2 reads FQNEAQ (reference sequence). The CDR3 has 15 residues. The CDR3 nucleotides are TGTGCCAGCAGCTTAGGGTCGCTGGGAGGAGCTGAAGCTTTCTTT. Amino acids: CASSLGSLGGAEAFF.

This clone was seen more than once but under ten times. J is TRBJ2-3 and V is TRBV7-2, with 7 nucleotides matching TRBD1. V shed 5 bases, J shed 1 base, and the junction held 6 bases outside the gene matches. CDR1 is SGHTA and CDR2 is FQGNSA in the germline V gene. The CDR3 is 15 residues long. In DNA, the CDR3 is TGTGCCAGCAGCGTAACGGGACAGCGCACAGATACGCAGTATTTT. Translated, it gives CASSVTGQRTDTQYF.

The chain couples TRBV28 to TRBJ2-2, with 8 positions matching TRBD2. J lost 5 bases, V lost 7 bases, and 9 bases had no gene match. The CDR3 is 15 residues long. The germline V gene has CDR1 MDHEN and CDR2 SYDVKM. CDR3 nucleotides: TGTGCCAGCAACTGGGGTAGCGGGGTAACCGGGGAGCTGTTTTTT. This translates into CASNWGSGVTGELFF.

V and J are TRBV10-3 and TRBJ2-5; 7 bases agree with TRBD1. V shed 11 bases and J 2 bases; nucleotides not matched to a gene: 5. CDR1 ENHRY and CDR2 SYGVKD come from the germline V gene. The CDR3 sequence is 12 residues long. In DNA, the CDR3 is TGTGCCTCCAGGGACAGTCAAGAGACCCAGTACTTC. Its protein is CASRDSQETQYF.

The CDR3 coding sequence is TGTGCCAGCAGCTTTGGCTCCGGGGAGCTGTTTTTT. Amino acid sequence: CASSFGSGELFF. The chain employs TRBV11-2 and TRBJ2-2, with D unresolved. The CDR3 covers 12 residues. Germline loops: CDR1 SGHAT, CDR2 FQNNGV. V lost 3 bases, J lost 6 bases, and 5 bases lay in between.

CDR3: CATAPGTDTQYF. The CDR3 nucleotides are TGTGCGACGGCCCCGGGGACAGATACGCAGTATTTT. The chain couples TRBV19 to TRBJ2-3, with D perhaps TRBD2 (5 bases). In germline, CDR1 is LNHDA, CDR2 SQIVND (reference sequence). CDR3 size: 12 residues.

This chain connects TRBV6-5 to TRBJ1-4; the D is unclear. Germline V gives CDR1 MNHEY, CDR2 SVGAGI. This CDR3 spans 15 amino acids. The V gene lost 3 bases and the J gene lost 1 base, with 9 bases spanning the gap. The CDR3 DNA reads as TGTGCCAGCAGTTATTCGACGGGAACTAATGAAAAACTGTTTTTT. Translation gives CASSYSTGTNEKLFF.

V and J are TRBV19 and TRBJ2-1, with TRBD2 identical over 9 bases. The CDR3 covers 16 residues. Germline V gives CDR1 LNHDA, CDR2 SQIVND (reference sequence). J gave up 4 bases and V 4 bases, and 8 bases lay outside the gene matches. The CDR3 reads CASSTLSGGFYNEQFF. The DNA for the CDR3 is TGTGCCAGTAGTACCCTTAGCGGGGGATTTTACAATGAGCAGTTCTTC.

The CDR3 here is CASRLQGSAYEQYF. The CDR3 nucleotides read TGTGCCAGCAGATTACAGGGTTCAGCCTACGAGCAGTACTTC. The V gene is TRBV5-6, the J gene TRBJ2-7; D possibly corresponds to TRBD1 (6 bases). This CDR3 region has 14 residues. CDR1 and CDR2 from the germline V gene are SGHDT and YYEEEE. V shed 5 bases and J shed 2 bases, with 14 bases lying between them. The complete variable domain, with remaining parts taken from reference TRBV5-6 and TRBJ2-7, reads DAGVTQSPTHLIKTRGQQVTLRCSPKSGHDTVSWYQQALGQGPQFIFQYYEEEERQRGNFPDRFSGHQFPNYSSELNVNALLLGDSALYLCASRLQGSAYEQYFGPGTRLTVT.